This record looks at one T cell receptor (beta chain) sequence and its context. Unmatched junction bases numbered 9, after V lost 5 bases and J lost 6 bases. This CDR3 is built from 16 residues. Germline CDR1 reads LNHDA; CDR2 reads SQIVND (reference sequence). Only in-frame clones appear in the TCRdb table, and some are missing; sequencing was by immunoSEQ multiplex PCR. Among under 200,000 clones listed, roughly 93% were seen once. The record originates from a study of T cell responses to AZD1222 COVID-19 vaccine. The V gene is TRBV19, the J gene TRBJ1-6; TRBD1 matches at 8 bases. Sequences were derived from peripheral blood, sampled on day 0 of AZD1222 vaccination. This receptor was identified in an adult in good health. For the CDR3, the DNA is TGTGCCAGTAGTTTCTTCGGACAGGGAATTAATTCACCCCTCCACTTT. Protein: CASSFFGQGINSPLHF.